The 14 T cell receptor beta chains below come from one sample, sequenced in a study of T cell responses to AZD1222 COVID-19 vaccine. The table came from immunoSEQ multiplex PCR; TCRdb's copy has only in-frame clones and leaves some out. The table shows some 120,000 clones, with roughly 86% occurring only once. The specimen was peripheral blood, collected on day 0 of AZD1222 vaccination. These receptors originate from an adult in good health.

The J gene is TRBJ1-2, the V gene TRBV4-2; D perhaps matches TRBD1 (5 bases). With 0 bases removed from V and 6 bases from J, the gap between germline ends came to 17 bases. Germline V gene lookup returns CDR1 LGHNA and CDR2 YNFKEQ. This CDR3 is built from 16 residues. The CDR3: CASSQDPQGRYHGYTF. The CDR3 nucleotides are TGTGCCAGCAGCCAAGATCCCCAGGGCAGGTATCATGGCTACACCTTC.

This chain links TRBV5-1 with TRBJ2-4; TRBD2 is a possible D gene (5 bases). This CDR3 has 17 residues. Germline V gene sequence: CDR1 SGHRS, CDR2 YFSETQ. The germline V and J ends were trimmed by 0 bases and 0 bases, with 13 bases remaining between them. CDR3 sequence (DNA): TGCGCCAGCAGCTTGGCCCCGGGGAACTTAGCCAAAAACATTCAGTACTTC. Protein sequence: CASSLAPGNLAKNIQYF.

The chain combines TRBV4-1 with TRBJ2-7; 8 bases are shared with TRBD1. Unmatched junction bases numbered 6, after V lost 2 bases and J lost 3 bases. In germline, CDR1 is MGHRA, CDR2 YSYEKL. The CDR3 is 15 residues long. The CDR3 region has the DNA TGCGCCAGCAGCCAATACGACAGGGGAAACTACGAGCAGTACTTC. It specifies CASSQYDRGNYEQYF.

V is TRBV12-3 or TRBV12-4 and J is TRBJ1-1; no clear D gene. The CDR3 has 13 amino acids. Trimming took off 3 bases at V and 3 bases at J, with 8 bases between the two ends. The CDR3 nucleotides read TGTGCCAGCAGTTTTGCTCCCGACACTGAAGCTTTCTTT. Protein product: CASSFAPDTEAFF.

The V and J genes are TRBV5-6 and TRBJ2-4; D is unclear. The V gene lost 0 bases and the J gene lost 1 base, with 14 bases spanning the gap. The germline V gene encodes CDR1 SGHDT and CDR2 YYEEEE. This CDR3 contains 17 residues. The CDR3 region is CASSLGWTGSAKNIQYF. The CDR3 DNA is TGTGCCAGCAGCTTGGGGTGGACCGGCTCGGCCAAAAACATTCAGTACTTC.

The chain uses TRBV24-1 and TRBJ1-2; D unresolved. Germline values: CDR1 KGHDR, CDR2 SFDVKD. CDR3 length equals 10 residues. The V end lost 8 bases, the J end lost 8 bases, and 8 bases lay between the germline ends. CDR3 sequence: CATTTRGYTF. The CDR3 coding sequence is TGTGCCACCACGACTCGAGGCTACACCTTC.

The chain links TRBV2 to TRBJ2-3, with D hard to call. Germline CDR1 SNHLY, CDR2 FYNNEI. The V end lost 3 bases, the J end lost 2 bases, and 12 bases lay between the germline ends. This CDR3 has 15 residues. The DNA of the CDR3 is TGTGCCAGCAGTGAGATAGGCGCTATCACAGATACGCAGTATTTT. This encodes CASSEIGAITDTQYF.

The rearrangement links TRBV5-1 to TRBJ2-1, with TRBD1 identical over 8 bases. The CDR3 has 14 residues. The germline gives CDR1 SGHRS, CDR2 YFSETQ. Germline trimming cut 5 bases from V and 5 bases from J; bases unmatched to any gene: 6. The CDR3 DNA reads as TGCGCCAGCAGTTCGGACAGGGCGGACAATGAGCAGTTCTTC. This codes for CASSSDRADNEQFF.

This chain links TRBV4-1 with TRBJ2-1; 9 bases agree with TRBD1. CDR3 size: 18 residues. Per germline, CDR1 MGHRA and CDR2 YSYEKL. Losses at the gene ends were 0 bases for V and 7 bases for J; bases not matched to a gene: 13. The CDR3 loop reads CASSQDAWTGARRNEQFF. DNA for the CDR3: TGCGCCAGCAGCCAAGACGCGTGGACAGGGGCGAGGAGGAATGAGCAGTTCTTC.

The V and J genes are TRBV5-1 and TRBJ2-1; the match to TRBD1 covers 7 bases. The CDR3 has 13 residues. Germline-derived CDR1 and CDR2 are SGHRS and YFSETQ. V shed 0 bases, J shed 9 bases, and the junction held 3 bases outside the gene matches. The CDR3 DNA follows: TGCGCCAGCAGCTTGGAGGGACAGAGTGAGCAGTTCTTC. It translates to CASSLEGQSEQFF.

This clone was recorded a few times. The chain has TRBV3-1 (or the pseudogene TRBV3-2) and TRBJ2-7, with D hard to call. CDR3 length: 13 residues. Looked up from germline, CDR1 is LGHDT and CDR2 is YNNKEL (reference sequence). Deletions cut 1 base from V and 2 bases from J, with 6 bases between. The CDR3 loop reads CASSQGATYEQYF. DNA for the CDR3: TGTGCCAGCAGCCAAGGGGCCACCTACGAGCAGTACTTC.

The gene calls are TRBV5-1 and TRBJ1-1, with D uncertain. The CDR3 extends over 14 amino acids. Germline V CDR1 and CDR2: SGHRS, YFSETQ. V was trimmed by 7 bases and J by 4 bases, leaving 17 bases between them. The CDR3 coding sequence is TGCGCCAGCCGGAGGGCCCTGGAGTTCACTGAAGCTTTCTTT. This codes for CASRRALEFTEAFF.

This clone was seen just once. The V and J genes are TRBV3-1 (or the pseudogene TRBV3-2) and TRBJ1-1, with unresolved D. The V end was cut by 1 base, the J end by 7 bases, with 7 bases between. CDR1 and CDR2 (germline): LGHDT, YNNKEL (reference sequence). The CDR3 is 12 residues long. CDR3 DNA sequence: TGTGCCAGCAGCCAAGGGGGAGGTGAAGCTTTCTTT. It encodes CASSQGGGEAFF.

Only a few counts were recorded for this clone. This rearrangement joins TRBV25-1 to TRBJ1-1, with D tentatively TRBD1 (5 bases). The CDR3 covers 15 residues. V was trimmed by 5 bases and J by 5 bases, leaving 18 bases between them. Germline CDR1 MGHDK, CDR2 SYGVNS. DNA for the CDR3: TGTGCCAGCAGTCAGGTTGGAGGGGATCGGACTGAAGCTTTCTTT. Its translation is CASSQVGGDRTEAFF. Looking up the rest from reference TRBV25-1 and TRBJ1-1 gives the full variable domain: EADIYQTPRYLVIGTGKKITLECSQTMGHDKMYWYQQDPGMELHLIHYSYGVNSTEKGDLSSESTVSRIRTEHFPLTLESARPSHTSQYLCASSQVGGDRTEAFFGQGTRLTVV.